A selection of T cell receptor beta chains follows, all from one sample in a study of blood T cell repertoires in COVID-19. Profiled with immunoSEQ multiplex PCR; TCRdb holds only in-frame clones, not every one. The data show approximately 170,000 clones, around 91% seen once. The sequencing sample was made of PBMCs or T cells enriched from blood (not recorded which). These receptors originate from a woman in her late teens or twenties who had recovered from COVID-19. Both conserved end residues are part of each CDR3. D genes are given only for firm matches. The listing skips clone size in some rows; elsewhere it reads once, few, many or a size class.

d_call,v_call,clone_size,j_call,cdr3_aa,cdr3_nt
.,TRBV7-3,.,TRBJ2-7,CASSLRGGDSSYEQYF,TGTGCCAGCAGCTTAAGAGGCGGGGACAGTTCCTACGAGCAGTACTTC
.,TRBV20-1,once,TRBJ1-5,CSASEAVNQPQHF,TGCAGTGCTAGTGAGGCCGTTAATCAGCCCCAGCATTTT
.,TRBV6-5,.,TRBJ1-1,CASSYSGTSNAEAFF,TGTGCCAGCAGTTACTCCGGGACATCAAACGCTGAAGCTTTCTTT
.,TRBV4-3,.,TRBJ1-2,CASSQGGTTEVTF,TGCGCCAGCAGCCAAGGTGGGACAACGGAAGTCACCTTC
.,TRBV20-1,.,TRBJ2-3,CSASRDSRTDTQYF,TGCAGTGCTAGTCGCGACTCTCGCACAGATACGCAGTATTTT
.,TRBV4-3,once,TRBJ2-7,CASSQVQGPYEQYF,TGCGCCAGCAGCCAAGTCCAGGGTCCCTACGAGCAGTACTTC
TRBD1,TRBV7-2,.,TRBJ2-5,CASSLMGQKETQYF,TGTGCCAGCAGCTTAATGGGACAGAAAGAGACCCAGTACTTC
.,TRBV28,.,TRBJ1-5,CASSLLVGVQPQHF,TGTGCCAGCAGTTTATTGGTCGGGGTTCAGCCCCAGCATTTT
TRBD1,TRBV30,.,TRBJ1-3,CAWSPRTGGNTIYF,TGTGCCTGGAGTCCCCGGACAGGAGGAAACACCATATATTTT
TRBD1,TRBV15,.,TRBJ1-2,CATSDRRDSSFYGYTF,TGTGCCACCAGCGACAGGAGGGACAGCTCATTCTATGGCTACACCTTC
.,TRBV28,.,TRBJ2-5,CASSLLAVSETQYF,TGTGCCAGCAGTTTATTGGCAGTTTCGGAGACCCAGTACTTC
.,TRBV9,.,TRBJ2-3,CASSVVGGKTDTQYF,TGTGCCAGCAGCGTAGTTGGCGGTAAGACAGATACGCAGTATTTT